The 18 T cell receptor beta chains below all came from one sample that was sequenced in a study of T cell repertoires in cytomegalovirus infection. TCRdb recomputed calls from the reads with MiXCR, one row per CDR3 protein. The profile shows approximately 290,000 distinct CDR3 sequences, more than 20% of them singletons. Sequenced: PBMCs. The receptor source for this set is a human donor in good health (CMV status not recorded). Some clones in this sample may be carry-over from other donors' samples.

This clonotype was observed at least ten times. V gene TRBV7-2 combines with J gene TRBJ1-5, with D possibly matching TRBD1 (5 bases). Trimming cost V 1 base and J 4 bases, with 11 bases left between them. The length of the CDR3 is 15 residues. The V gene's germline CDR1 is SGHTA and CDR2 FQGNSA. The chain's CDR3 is CASSLEGTQNQPQHF. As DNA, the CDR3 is TGTGCCAGCAGCTTAGAAGGGACGCAGAATCAGCCCCAGCATTTT.

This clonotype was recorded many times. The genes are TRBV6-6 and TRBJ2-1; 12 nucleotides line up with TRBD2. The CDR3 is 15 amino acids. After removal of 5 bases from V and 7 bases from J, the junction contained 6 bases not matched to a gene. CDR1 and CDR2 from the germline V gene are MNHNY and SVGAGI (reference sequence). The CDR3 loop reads CASSAGLAGENEQFF. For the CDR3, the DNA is TGTGCCAGCAGTGCGGGACTAGCGGGCGAGAATGAGCAGTTCTTC.

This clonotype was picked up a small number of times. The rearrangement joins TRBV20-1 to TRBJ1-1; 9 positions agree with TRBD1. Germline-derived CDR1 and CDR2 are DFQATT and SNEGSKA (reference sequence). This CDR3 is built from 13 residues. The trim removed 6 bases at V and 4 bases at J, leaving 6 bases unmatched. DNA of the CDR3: TGCAGTGCCTTTATGGGACAGGGCACTGAAGCTTTCTTT. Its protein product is CSAFMGQGTEAFF.

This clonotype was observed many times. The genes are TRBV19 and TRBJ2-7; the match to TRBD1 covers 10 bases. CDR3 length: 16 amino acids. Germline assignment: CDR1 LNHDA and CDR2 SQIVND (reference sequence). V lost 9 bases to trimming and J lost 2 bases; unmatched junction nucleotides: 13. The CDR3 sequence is CASSIPPGQGPYEQYF. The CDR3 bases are TGTGCCAGCTCCATCCCGCCGGGACAGGGGCCCTACGAGCAGTACTTC.

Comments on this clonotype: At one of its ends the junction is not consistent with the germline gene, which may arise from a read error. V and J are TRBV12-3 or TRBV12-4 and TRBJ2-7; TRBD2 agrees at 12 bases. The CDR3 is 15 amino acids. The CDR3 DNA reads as TGTGCCAGCGGCTTGACTAGCGGGAGCTCCCACGAGCAGTACTTC. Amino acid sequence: CASGLTSGSSHEQYF.

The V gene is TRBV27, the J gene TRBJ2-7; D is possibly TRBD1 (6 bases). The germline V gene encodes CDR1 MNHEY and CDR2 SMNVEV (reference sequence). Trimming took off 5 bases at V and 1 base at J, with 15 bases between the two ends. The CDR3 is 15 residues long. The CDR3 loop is CASSIRTARSYEQYF. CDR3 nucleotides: TGTGCCAGCAGTATACGGACAGCCCGATCCTACGAGCAGTACTTC.

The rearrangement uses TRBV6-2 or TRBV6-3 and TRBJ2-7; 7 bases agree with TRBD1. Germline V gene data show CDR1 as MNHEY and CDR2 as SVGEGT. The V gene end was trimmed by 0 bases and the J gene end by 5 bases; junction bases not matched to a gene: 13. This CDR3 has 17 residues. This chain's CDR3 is CASSYSPPTGLYHEQYF. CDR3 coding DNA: TGTGCCAGCAGTTACTCCCCACCGACAGGGCTTTATCACGAGCAGTACTTC.

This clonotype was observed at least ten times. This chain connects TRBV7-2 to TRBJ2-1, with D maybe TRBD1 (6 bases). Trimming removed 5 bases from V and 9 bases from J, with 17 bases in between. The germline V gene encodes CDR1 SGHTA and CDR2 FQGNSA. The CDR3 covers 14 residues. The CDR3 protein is CASSKGGSIAEQFF. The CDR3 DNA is TGTGCCAGCAGCAAAGGGGGTAGTATCGCTGAGCAGTTCTTC.

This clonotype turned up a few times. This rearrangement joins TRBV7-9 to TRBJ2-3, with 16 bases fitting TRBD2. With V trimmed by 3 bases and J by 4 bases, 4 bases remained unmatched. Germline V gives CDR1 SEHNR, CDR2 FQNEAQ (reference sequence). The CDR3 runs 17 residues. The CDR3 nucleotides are TGTGCCAGCAGCTTGGGACTAGCGGGGGGGCCCGCAGATACGCAGTATTTT. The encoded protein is CASSLGLAGGPADTQYF.

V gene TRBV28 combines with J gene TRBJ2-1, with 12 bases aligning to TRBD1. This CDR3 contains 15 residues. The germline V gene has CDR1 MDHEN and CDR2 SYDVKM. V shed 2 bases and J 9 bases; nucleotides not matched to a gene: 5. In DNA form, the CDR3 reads TGTGCCAGCAGTTTACCCGGGACAGGGGGCGTTGAGCAGTTCTTC. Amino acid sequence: CASSLPGTGGVEQFF.

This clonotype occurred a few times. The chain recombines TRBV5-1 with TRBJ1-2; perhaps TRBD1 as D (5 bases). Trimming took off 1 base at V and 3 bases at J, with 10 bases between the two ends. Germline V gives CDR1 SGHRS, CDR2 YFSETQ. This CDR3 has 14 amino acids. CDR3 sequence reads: CASSLLQGDYGYTF. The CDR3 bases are TGCGCCAGCAGCTTGTTGCAGGGTGACTATGGCTACACCTTC.

This chain's CDR3 is CSATDEDVSNQPQHF. The CDR3 DNA reads TGCAGTGCTACAGACGAGGATGTTAGCAATCAGCCCCAGCATTTT. The chain joins TRBV20-1 to TRBJ1-5; D unresolved. Germline V CDR1 and CDR2: DFQATT, SNEGSKA (reference sequence). V lost 4 bases and J lost 0, with 13 bases in between. CDR3 length: 15 residues.

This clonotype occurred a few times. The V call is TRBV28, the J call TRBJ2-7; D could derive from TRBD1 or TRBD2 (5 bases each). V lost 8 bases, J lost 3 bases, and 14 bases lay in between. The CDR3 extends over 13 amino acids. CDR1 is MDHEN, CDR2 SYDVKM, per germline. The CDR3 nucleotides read TGTGCCAGCGCCCGGGGCGCGTTCTACGAGCAGTACTTC. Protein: CASARGAFYEQYF.

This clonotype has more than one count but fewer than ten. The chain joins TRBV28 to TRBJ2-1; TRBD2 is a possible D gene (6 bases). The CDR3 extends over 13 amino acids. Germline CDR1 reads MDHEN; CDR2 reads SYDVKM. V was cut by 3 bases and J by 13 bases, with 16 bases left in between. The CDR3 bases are TGTGCCAGCAGTTTTGGACGGCGGGATTACCAGTTCTTC. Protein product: CASSFGRRDYQFF.

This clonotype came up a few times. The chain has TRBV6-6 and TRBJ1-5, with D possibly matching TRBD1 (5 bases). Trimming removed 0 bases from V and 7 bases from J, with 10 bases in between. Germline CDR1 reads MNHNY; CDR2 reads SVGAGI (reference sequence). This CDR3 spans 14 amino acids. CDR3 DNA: TGTGCCAGCAGTTACTCGGGGGGGGAGCAGCCCCAGCATTTT. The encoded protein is CASSYSGGEQPQHF.

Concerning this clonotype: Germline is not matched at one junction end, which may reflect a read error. This CDR3 reads CASSRDRGTGELLF. The CDR3 DNA sequence: TGCGCCAGCAGCCGGGACAGGGGCACCGGGGAGCTGCTTTTT. This chain uses TRBV5-1 with TRBJ2-2; 10 nucleotides line up with TRBD1. CDR1 SGHRS and CDR2 YFSETQ come from the germline V gene. The CDR3 sequence is 14 residues long.

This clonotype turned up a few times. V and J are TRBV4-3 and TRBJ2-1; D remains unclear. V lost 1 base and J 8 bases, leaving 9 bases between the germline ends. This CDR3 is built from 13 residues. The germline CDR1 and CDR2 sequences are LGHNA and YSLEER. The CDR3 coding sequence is TGCGCCAGCAGCCAAGTCGGCTGGGATGAGCAGTTCTTC. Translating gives CASSQVGWDEQFF.

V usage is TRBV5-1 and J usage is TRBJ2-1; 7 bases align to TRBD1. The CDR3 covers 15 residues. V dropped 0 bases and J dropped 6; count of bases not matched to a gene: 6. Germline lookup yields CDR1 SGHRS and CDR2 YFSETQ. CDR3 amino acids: CASSLGGTEINEQFF. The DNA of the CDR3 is TGCGCCAGCAGCTTGGGAGGGACAGAAATCAATGAGCAGTTCTTC.